The 23 T cell receptor beta chains below all came from one sample that was sequenced in a study of T cells in Graves' hyperthyroidism and ophthalmopathy. Regions amplified from RNA transcripts were the TCR beta CDR3 regions. With the HTBI primer set, the TCR CDR3 went through a first round of RT-PCR. TCRdb ran MiXCR on the multiplex PCR reads and lists one entry per CDR3 protein. This table holds about 98,000 distinct CDR3 sequences, 35% to 50% found once. Sequenced sample: peripheral blood or thyroid tissue (not recorded which). The receptors come from a young woman with Graves' hyperthyroidism.

The V gene is TRBV10-3, the J gene TRBJ1-2; TRBD1 is a possible D gene (5 bases). This CDR3 region has 13 residues. Germline V CDR1 and CDR2: ENHRY, SYGVKD. Deletions cut 5 bases from V and 6 bases from J, with 13 bases between. CDR3 bases: TGTGCCATCAGTTCCGGGACCGGTAATGGCTACACCTTC. Translating gives CAISSGTGNGYTF.

This clonotype showed up just a few times. A much larger clone lies a single base off, so this may be a read error. V and J are TRBV4-2 and TRBJ2-7; D may be TRBD2 (5 bases). Germline V gene data show CDR1 as LGHNA and CDR2 as YNFKEQ. CDR3 length: 13 residues. The CDR3 DNA reads as TGTGCCGGCAGCCATCGGGATTCCTACGAGCAGTACTTC. Translation gives CAGSHRDSYEQYF.

The gene calls are TRBV7-8 and TRBJ1-5; weak D call: TRBD1 (6 bases). The germline V gene encodes CDR1 SGHVS and CDR2 FQNEAQ. This CDR3 comprises 14 residues. Trimming shortened V by 1 base and J by 14 bases, and 18 bases separated the two germline ends. The CDR3 region has the DNA TGTGCCAGCAGCTTAGGTGGAGGGGGTTCCTACGAGCATTTT. The encoded protein is CASSLGGGGSYEHF.

The CDR3: CATSRGDRGGQETQYF. In DNA form, the CDR3 reads TGTGCCACCAGCAGAGGGGACAGGGGAGGCCAAGAGACCCAGTACTTC. This chain links TRBV15 with TRBJ2-5; 10 positions match TRBD1. Germline values: CDR1 LNHNV, CDR2 YYDKDF (reference sequence). V lost 1 base and J lost 1; bases outside the gene matches: 3. The CDR3 has 16 amino acids.

This clonotype was found many times. The chain carries TRBV7-6 and TRBJ1-4; no reliable D call. This CDR3 has 14 amino acids. Germline assignment: CDR1 SGHVS and CDR2 FNYEAQ. V was clipped by 3 bases and J by 4 bases, with 9 bases between them. The CDR3 DNA follows: TGTGCCAGCAGCTTGGATCAGTTTAATGAAAAACTGTTTTTT. Translated: CASSLDQFNEKLFF.

The chain couples TRBV12-3 or TRBV12-4 to TRBJ2-6; 8 bases align to TRBD1. This CDR3 region has 16 residues. J lost 6 bases, V lost 7 bases, and 11 bases had no gene match. CDR3 in DNA: TGTGCCAGCACCCTCGGACAGGGCCGCATGGCCAACGTCCTGACTTTC. Translating it yields CASTLGQGRMANVLTF.

This clonotype was recorded many times. This rearrangement joins TRBV5-5 to TRBJ1-1, with D maybe TRBD1 (6 bases). The CDR3 runs to 13 residues. V lost 0 bases to trimming and J lost 9 bases, with 12 bases between them. Germline-derived CDR1 and CDR2 are SGHKS and YYEKEE (reference sequence). The CDR3 bases are TGTGCCAGCAGCTTGGCCGGACAGACAAAAGCTTTCTTT. Translated, it gives CASSLAGQTKAFF.

This clonotype has a count of ten or more. V usage is TRBV4-1 and J usage is TRBJ1-5, with D perhaps matching TRBD1 (5 bases). CDR1 is MGHRA and CDR2 is YSYEKL in the germline V gene. Deletions cut 4 bases from V and 6 bases from J, with 13 bases between. The CDR3 is 14 amino acids. CDR3 in amino acids: CASSRRVGVQPQHF. DNA for the CDR3: TGCGCCAGCAGCCGCAGAGTAGGGGTTCAGCCCCAGCATTTT.

The genes are TRBV29-1 and TRBJ1-2; weak D call: TRBD1 (6 bases). CDR3 length: 12 amino acids. The germline V gene has CDR1 SQVTM and CDR2 ANQGSEA. V was clipped by 8 bases and J by 4 bases, with 14 bases between them. The CDR3 nucleotides are TGCAGCTTGGATCCAGGGGCCTATGGCTACACCTTC. Translation gives CSLDPGAYGYTF.

The rearrangement joins TRBV10-2 to TRBJ1-2, with D uncertain. Germline V gives CDR1 WSHSY, CDR2 SAAADI. V was trimmed by 6 bases and J by 5 bases, leaving 19 bases between them. CDR3 length equals 15 residues. CDR3 nucleotide sequence: TGCGCCAGCAGGAGAGTAGCAGACCAGAATTATGGCTACACCTTC. Protein product: CASRRVADQNYGYTF.

As concerns this clonotype: Mismatch with germline at one junction end may stem from a read error. The V call is TRBV18, the J call TRBJ1-5, with D hard to call. The CDR3 spans 13 residues. The germline CDR1 and CDR2 sequences are KGHSH and LQKENI. The CDR3 sequence: CASSPAGFQLQHF. In DNA, the CDR3 is TGTGCCAGCTCACCAGCAGGTTTTCAGCTCCAGCATTTT.

In its sample, this clonotype was seen many times. The J gene is TRBJ1-4, the V gene TRBV2; D not resolved. Trimming stripped 5 bases from V and 8 bases from J, with 6 bases between. Germline V gene data show CDR1 as SNHLY and CDR2 as FYNNEI. This CDR3 is 11 amino acids long. CDR3 in amino acids: CASSSGEKLFF. CDR3 nucleotides: TGTGCCAGCAGTTCCGGGGAAAAACTGTTTTTT.

Concerning this clonotype: An end of the junction does not agree with germline; a read error may underlie this. This chain joins TRBV19 and TRBJ2-7; D may be TRBD2 (5 bases). CDR1 and CDR2 from the germline V gene are LNHDA and SQIVND (reference sequence). There are 12 residues in the CDR3. The CDR3 sequence is CAGSLPGNEQCF. As DNA, the CDR3 is TGTGCCGGTAGCCTTCCCGGGAACGAGCAGTGCTTC. Full variable domain (outside the CDR3, taken from reference TRBV19 and TRBJ2-7): DGGITQSPKYLFRKEGQNVTLSCEQNLNHDAMYWYRQDPGQGLRLIYYSQIVNDFQKGDIAEGYSVSREKKESFPLTVTSAQKNPTAFYLCAGSLPGNEQCFGPGTRLTVT.

At least ten counts were recorded for this clonotype. CDR3 sequence reads: CSADPGGGRKTQYF. CDR3 nucleotide sequence: TGCAGTGCCGATCCTGGCGGGGGGCGAAAGACCCAGTACTTC. The chain joins TRBV20-1 to TRBJ2-5; 8 bases are a match to TRBD2. Trimming removed 6 bases from V and 6 bases from J; junction bases left unmatched: 12. Germline V gives CDR1 DFQATT, CDR2 SNEGSKA (reference sequence). This CDR3 has 14 amino acids.

On this clonotype: A much larger clone differs by one base, so this may be a read error. V and J are TRBV10-3 and TRBJ2-7; tentative D call: TRBD2 (6 bases). Germline V gene lookup returns CDR1 ENHRY and CDR2 SYGVKD. The CDR3 runs 15 residues. This CDR3 is CAISELGLGGHGQHF. CDR3 nucleotides: TGTGCCATCAGTGAGTTAGGGCTAGGAGGGCACGGGCAGCACTTC.

This clonotype was counted at least ten times. This rearrangement joins TRBV5-4 to TRBJ2-7, with TRBD2 matching over 13 bases. CDR3 length: 18 residues. Per germline, CDR1 SGHNT and CDR2 YYREEE (reference sequence). Unmatched junction bases numbered 14, after V lost 5 bases and J lost 3 bases. The CDR3 loop is CASSHGLAGVTLVYEQYF. CDR3 in DNA: TGTGCCAGCAGTCACGGACTAGCGGGAGTTACTTTAGTCTACGAGCAGTACTTC.

This clonotype appeared once. This chain links TRBV10-3 with TRBJ2-7, with a weak D call TRBD2 (6 bases). Trimming took off 2 bases at V and 4 bases at J, with 12 bases between the two ends. This CDR3 has 14 amino acids. The germline CDR1 and CDR2 sequences are ENHRY and SYGVKD. The CDR3 spells CAISEGRGSYEQYF. The CDR3 nucleotides read TGTGCCATCAGTGAGGGACGGGGGTCATACGAGCAGTACTTC.

This clonotype was seen many times. The chain combines TRBV2 with TRBJ2-7, with D perhaps TRBD1 (5 bases). V was cut by 8 bases and J by 5 bases, with 10 bases left in between. The CDR3 totals 11 residues. Germline CDR1 and CDR2: SNHLY and FYNNEI. CDR3 in DNA: TGTGCCAGCCTCATGGGGCACGAGCAGTACTTC. The encoded protein is CASLMGHEQYF.

The rearrangement links TRBV11-1 to TRBJ1-1; perhaps TRBD1 as D (6 bases). Germline CDR1 reads SGHAT; CDR2 reads FQDESV (reference sequence). The germline V and J ends were trimmed by 5 bases and 5 bases, with 9 bases remaining between them. There are 12 residues in the CDR3. The CDR3 region is CASSARGTEAFF. CDR3 DNA: TGTGCCAGCAGCGCGAGGGGGACTGAAGCTTTCTTT.

This clonotype was detected many times. The V call is TRBV28, the J call TRBJ1-5; TRBD1 aligns across 8 bases. J lost 2 bases, V lost 3 bases, and 9 bases had no gene match. In germline, CDR1 is MDHEN, CDR2 SYDVKM. This CDR3 is 17 amino acids long. The chain's CDR3 is CASSFPGQVNRNQPQHF. DNA of the CDR3: TGTGCCAGCAGTTTTCCGGGACAGGTGAACCGCAATCAGCCCCAGCATTTT.

In the case of this clonotype: Compared with germline, one end of the junction differs, possibly owing to a read error. This chain joins TRBV20-1 and TRBJ2-5; TRBD2 agrees at 8 bases. This CDR3 is built from 14 residues. CDR1 and CDR2 (germline): DFQATT, SNEGSKA (reference sequence). Here the CDR3 DNA reads TGCAGTGCTAGCCTAGCGGGTGTATGGGAGACCCAGCACTTC. This sequence encodes CSASLAGVWETQHF.

This rearrangement joins TRBV20-1 to TRBJ2-7; no clear D. In germline, CDR1 is DFQATT, CDR2 SNEGSKA (reference sequence). V lost 5 bases to trimming and J lost 2 bases, with 13 bases between them. The CDR3 consists of 13 residues. CDR3 bases: TGCAGTGCTCAGAACCAAGAGACCTACGAGCAGTACTTC. As protein: CSAQNQETYEQYF.

Many counts were recorded for this clonotype. The chain links TRBV27 to TRBJ2-5; D possibly matches TRBD1 or TRBD2 (5 bases each). The CDR3 contains 15 residues. V was cut by 7 bases and J by 1 base, with 16 bases left in between. Germline CDR1 reads MNHEY; CDR2 reads SMNVEV (reference sequence). This CDR3 reads CASNTTGGAQETQYF. CDR3 nucleotide sequence: TGTGCCAGCAATACCACAGGAGGAGCCCAAGAGACCCAGTACTTC.